The 23 T cell receptor beta chains below all came from one sample that was sequenced in a study of control samples from healthy donors and cancer patients (TCRdb year 2020). Library preparation employed the immunoSEQ multiplex PCR assay. TCRdb limited this immuneACCESS table to in-frame rearrangements with V and J called. A share of clones is missing; checked studies link under half to unresolved V genes, and the rest is unexplained. Across this sample there are about 120,000 clones, with around 89% seen only once. The ten largest clones capture 3.4% of the sample. Specimen: blood. These receptors were obtained from a man in his forties in good health.

The chain joins TRBV10-1 to TRBJ2-5, with 9 bases identical to TRBD1. J was trimmed by 3 bases and V by 3 bases; bases with no gene match: 2. This CDR3 comprises 14 residues. Germline lookup yields CDR1 WNHNN and CDR2 SYGVQD (reference sequence). CDR3 in amino acids: CASSEDRGKETQYF. For the CDR3, the DNA is TGCGCCAGCAGTGAAGACAGGGGGAAAGAGACCCAGTACTTC.

The CDR3 nucleotides read TGTGCCAGTAGTATCAGCCAAAGTAATGAAAAACTGTTTTTT. It encodes CASSISQSNEKLFF. The chain employs TRBV19 and TRBJ1-4; unclear D gene. Trimming took off 3 bases at V and 4 bases at J, with 9 bases between the two ends. The germline gives CDR1 LNHDA, CDR2 SQIVND (reference sequence). CDR3 size: 14 residues.

V gene TRBV5-6 combines with J gene TRBJ2-1; 9 bases align to TRBD1. CDR1 is SGHDT, CDR2 YYEEEE, per germline. This CDR3 is built from 14 residues. After removal of 3 bases from V and 6 bases from J, the junction contained 4 bases not matched to a gene. DNA of the CDR3: TGTGCCAGCAGCTGGACAGGGGCCGCCAATGAGCAGTTCTTC. It is translated as CASSWTGAANEQFF.

In its sample, this clone was seen once. The gene calls are TRBV2 and TRBJ1-2; no clear D gene. In germline, CDR1 is SNHLY, CDR2 FYNNEI. This CDR3 has 11 residues. Trimming cost V 9 bases and J 4 bases, with 9 bases left between them. CDR3 nucleotide sequence: TGTGCCAGTACGTTAGGCTATGGCTACACCTTC. It translates to CASTLGYGYTF. The variable domain in full, with the rest retrieved from reference TRBV2 and TRBJ1-2, is EPEVTQTPSHQVTQMGQEVILRCVPISNHLYFYWYRQILGQKVEFLVSFYNNEISEKSEIFDDQFSVERPDGSNFTLKIRSTKLEDSAMYFCASTLGYGYTFGSGTRLTVV.

The chain carries TRBV3-1 (or the pseudogene TRBV3-2) and TRBJ1-6, with D perhaps matching TRBD1 (5 bases). Germline CDR1 is LGHDT and CDR2 is YNNKEL (reference sequence). CDR3 length: 14 residues. The V end lost 6 bases, the J end lost 11 bases, and 17 bases lay between the germline ends. The CDR3 sequence is CASRYQGPGTPLHF. The CDR3 region has the DNA TGTGCCAGCAGGTATCAGGGACCCGGGACACCCCTCCACTTT.

Here the CDR3 reads CASSLGQGAQPQHF. The CDR3, as DNA: TGTGCCAGCAGCTTAGGTCAGGGGGCTCAGCCCCAGCATTTT. The chain is built from TRBV7-8 and TRBJ1-5; the match to TRBD1 covers 8 bases. This CDR3 region has 14 residues. CDR1 and CDR2 (germline): SGHVS, FQNEAQ. V shed 1 base, J shed 6 bases, and the junction held 2 bases outside the gene matches. Complete variable domain (other parts from reference TRBV7-8 and TRBJ1-5): GAGVSQSPRYKVAKRGQDVALRCDPISGHVSLFWYQQALGQGPEFLTYFQNEAQLDKSGLPSDRFFAERPEGSVSTLKIQRTQQEDSAVYLCASSLGQGAQPQHFGDGTRLSIL.

V usage is TRBV24-1 and J usage is TRBJ2-3; D unclear. The CDR3 extends over 11 amino acids. Trimming cost V 5 bases and J 6 bases, with 5 bases left between them. The germline gives CDR1 KGHDR, CDR2 SFDVKD. This CDR3 is CATSAVDTQYF. The CDR3 DNA follows: TGTGCCACCAGTGCTGTCGATACGCAGTATTTT.

V is TRBV5-6 and J is TRBJ1-2; 8 bases align to TRBD1. The CDR3 is 15 amino acids. Germline CDR1 reads SGHDT; CDR2 reads YYEEEE. The trim removed 0 bases at V and 2 bases at J, leaving 3 bases unmatched. CDR3 loop: CASSLVTGANYGYTF. Written as DNA, the CDR3 is TGTGCCAGCAGCTTGGTGACAGGGGCAAACTATGGCTACACCTTC.

The chain recombines TRBV25-1 with TRBJ1-3, with D tentatively TRBD1 (5 bases). Trimming left V 2 bases short and J 1 base short, with 15 bases between. Germline lookup yields CDR1 MGHDK and CDR2 SYGVNS. CDR3 length: 17 amino acids. Written as DNA, the CDR3 is TGTGCCAGCAGTGAAATCGGGGGAAAGTCTTCTGGAAACACCATATATTTT. Its translation is CASSEIGGKSSGNTIYF.

This clone appeared a single time. The chain combines TRBV28 with TRBJ1-1; D unresolved. This CDR3 has 14 residues. Germline V gene sequence: CDR1 MDHEN, CDR2 SYDVKM. Deletions cut 3 bases from V and 5 bases from J, with 13 bases between. CDR3 in amino acids: CASSFSHAGTEAFF. CDR3 DNA: TGTGCCAGCAGTTTTAGTCATGCGGGAACTGAAGCTTTCTTT.

The V and J genes are TRBV2 and TRBJ1-1; D might be TRBD1 (6 bases). Germline-derived CDR1 and CDR2 are SNHLY and FYNNEI. The V gene lost 4 bases and the J gene lost 0 bases, with 15 bases spanning the gap. The CDR3 loop spans 16 amino acids. The CDR3 DNA reads TGTGCCAGCAGTGCAGTCGGGGGGGGCATGAACACTGAAGCTTTCTTT. Residues: CASSAVGGGMNTEAFF.

The chain has TRBV2 and TRBJ2-7; D not certain. From germline, CDR1 is SNHLY and CDR2 FYNNEI. V was pared by 1 base and J by 5 bases, with 12 bases between. The CDR3 is made up of 14 amino acids. CDR3 sequence: CASSEENGRDEQYF. The CDR3 DNA reads TGTGCCAGCAGTGAAGAGAACGGTCGTGACGAGCAGTACTTC.

The chain uses TRBV7-8 and TRBJ1-2; 8 positions match TRBD1. V trimming: 1 base; J trimming: 4 bases; junction bases outside the gene matches: 5. CDR1 is SGHVS and CDR2 is FQNEAQ in the germline V gene. There are 15 residues in the CDR3. For the CDR3, the DNA is TGTGCCAGCAGCTTAGGGACAGGGCGAATCTATGGCTACACCTTC. Amino acid sequence: CASSLGTGRIYGYTF.

This rearrangement joins TRBV25-1 to TRBJ2-2; 11 nucleotides line up with TRBD2. The CDR3 is made up of 16 amino acids. Looked up from germline, CDR1 is MGHDK and CDR2 is SYGVNS. Germline trimming cut 7 bases from V and 4 bases from J; bases unmatched to any gene: 8. Here the CDR3 reads CASKVAGGPGTGELFF. CDR3 in DNA: TGTGCCAGCAAGGTAGCGGGGGGGCCGGGCACCGGGGAGCTGTTTTTT.

V gene TRBV6-2 or TRBV6-3 combines with J gene TRBJ1-5; D is uncertain. This CDR3 is 17 amino acids long. V shed 2 bases and J shed 0 bases, with 14 bases lying between them. Looked up from germline, CDR1 is MNHEY and CDR2 is SVGEGT. The CDR3 sequence is CASSYLSDGYSNQPQHF. In DNA, the CDR3 is TGTGCCAGCAGTTACCTATCGGACGGTTATAGCAATCAGCCCCAGCATTTT.

The genes are TRBV5-5 and TRBJ2-3; D is unresolved. CDR1 SGHKS and CDR2 YYEKEE come from the germline V gene (reference sequence). This CDR3 comprises 16 residues. V was clipped by 0 bases and J by 0 bases, with 11 bases between them. CDR3 loop: CASSLVSHPSTDTQYF. CDR3 in DNA: TGTGCCAGCAGCTTGGTATCCCATCCTAGCACAGATACGCAGTATTTT.

A few counts support this clone. V gene TRBV9 combines with J gene TRBJ1-5, with D maybe TRBD1 (5 bases). The CDR3 runs to 14 residues. V gave up 0 bases and J gave up 5 bases, with 9 bases separating them. Germline CDR1 reads SGDLS; CDR2 reads YYNGEE. Written as DNA, the CDR3 is TGTGCCAGCAGCGTAGACGCGGGGGATCAGCCCCAGCATTTT. Residues: CASSVDAGDQPQHF.

The V call is TRBV5-1, the J call TRBJ1-1; maybe TRBD1 (5 bases). The germline CDR1 and CDR2 sequences are SGHRS and YFSETQ. Trimming removed 1 base from V and 1 base from J, with 8 bases in between. The CDR3 sequence is 14 residues long. CDR3 DNA: TGCGCCAGCAGCTTGCAGGGATCGAACACTGAAGCTTTCTTT. This codes for CASSLQGSNTEAFF. Together with reference TRBV5-1 and TRBJ1-1, the CDR3 gives the full variable domain: KAGVTQTPRYLIKTRGQQVTLSCSPISGHRSVSWYQQTPGQGLQFLFEYFSETQRNKGNFPGRFSGRQFSNSRSEMNVSTLELGDSALYLCASSLQGSNTEAFFGQGTRLTVV.

This chain connects TRBV7-6 to TRBJ1-1, with D possibly matching TRBD1 (5 bases). The CDR3 covers 14 residues. Germline assignment: CDR1 SGHVS and CDR2 FNYEAQ. Trimming left V 4 bases short and J 1 base short, with 10 bases between. The CDR3, as DNA: TGTGCCAGCAGCTCTAGACAGAGGAACACTGAAGCTTTCTTT. Protein product: CASSSRQRNTEAFF.

This chain connects TRBV3-1 (or the pseudogene TRBV3-2) to TRBJ1-2; TRBD1 agrees at 9 bases. The CDR3 covers 15 residues. V shed 4 bases and J 8 bases; nucleotides not matched to a gene: 11. Germline V gives CDR1 LGHDT, CDR2 YNNKEL (reference sequence). The CDR3 is CASSRSPGQGDGYTF. Here the CDR3 DNA reads TGTGCCAGCAGCCGCTCTCCGGGACAGGGAGACGGCTACACCTTC.

This chain uses TRBV13 with TRBJ1-1; the D gene is possibly TRBD1 (5 bases). V lost 2 bases and J 0 bases, leaving 13 bases between the germline ends. The CDR3 length is 16 residues. Germline V gene lookup returns CDR1 PRHDT and CDR2 FYEKMQ (reference sequence). The CDR3 is CASSLRSGTMNTEAFF. CDR3 DNA sequence: TGTGCCAGCAGCTTACGATCAGGGACCATGAACACTGAAGCTTTCTTT. Drawing the rest from reference TRBV13 and TRBJ1-1, the complete variable domain is AAGVIQSPRHLIKEKRETATLKCYPIPRHDTVYWYQQGPGQDPQFLISFYEKMQSDKGSIPDRFSAQQFSDYHSELNMSSLELGDSALYFCASSLRSGTMNTEAFFGQGTRLTVV.

V and J are TRBV5-1 and TRBJ2-2; TRBD2 aligns across 9 bases. The CDR3 has 17 residues. Germline CDR1 reads SGHRS; CDR2 reads YFSETQ. The V and J ends lost 0 bases and 7 bases, in that order; junction bases with no gene match: 10. The CDR3 loop is CASSLARRGGQDGELFF. CDR3 sequence (DNA): TGCGCCAGCAGCTTGGCCCGGCGGGGGGGCCAGGACGGGGAGCTGTTTTTT. Filled out from reference TRBV5-1 and TRBJ2-2, the complete variable domain reads KAGVTQTPRYLIKTRGQQVTLSCSPISGHRSVSWYQQTPGQGLQFLFEYFSETQRNKGNFPGRFSGRQFSNSRSEMNVSTLELGDSALYLCASSLARRGGQDGELFFGEGSRLTVL.

This sequence joins TRBV11-2 and TRBJ1-1; D gene ambiguous. This CDR3 has 13 amino acids. Germline CDR1 SGHAT, CDR2 FQNNGV. Trimming shortened V by 4 bases and J by 1 base, and 7 bases separated the two germline ends. CDR3 DNA sequence: TGTGCCAGCAGCTACACATCGAACACTGAAGCTTTCTTT. Translating gives CASSYTSNTEAFF. The full variable domain, rest sourced from reference TRBV11-2 and TRBJ1-1, is EAGVAQSPRYKIIEKRQSVAFWCNPISGHATLYWYQQILGQGPKLLIQFQNNGVVDDSQLPKDRFSAERLKGVDSTLKIQPAKLEDSAVYLCASSYTSNTEAFFGQGTRLTVV.